This entry lists 7 T cell receptor beta chains sequenced from one sample in a study of T cell repertoires in cytomegalovirus infection. MiXCR was run by TCRdb on the reads, yielding one entry per CDR3 protein. The sample has 160,000 or so distinct CDR3 sequences, 20% to 25% seen once. Their recognized antigens are unknown. The source was CD8+ T cells from cultured PBMCs, collected from culture after CMV antigen stimulation. Every receptor here comes from a human donor in good health (CMV status not recorded). Some clones in this sample may be carry-over from other donors' samples.

This clonotype was observed at least ten times. The V and J genes are TRBV9 and TRBJ2-3, with D unclear. Germline assignment: CDR1 SGDLS and CDR2 YYNGEE. This CDR3 comprises 15 residues. V was cut by 3 bases and J by 2 bases, with 13 bases left in between. The CDR3 DNA reads as TGTGCCAGCAGCGCCGGCCAGGTGACCACAGATACGCAGTATTTT. Protein sequence: CASSAGQVTTDTQYF.

The chain carries TRBV20-1 and TRBJ2-7, with D possibly being TRBD1 (6 bases). Germline values: CDR1 DFQATT, CDR2 SNEGSKA (reference sequence). V was trimmed by 1 base and J by 0 bases, leaving 22 bases between them. CDR3 length: 18 residues. The CDR3 nucleotides are TGCAGTGCTAGAGCTATAGATCACCGGGACACCCGCTCCTACGAGCAGTACTTC. This translates into CSARAIDHRDTRSYEQYF.

V and J are TRBV7-9 and TRBJ2-4; TRBD1 matches 11 bases. The V and J ends lost 5 bases and 1 base, in that order; junction bases with no gene match: 4. CDR3 length: 16 amino acids. CDR1 is SEHNR, CDR2 FQNEAQ, per germline (reference sequence). CDR3 bases: TGTGCCAGCAGCCCCGGACAGGGGGCGGCCAAAAACATTCAGTACTTC. Protein sequence: CASSPGQGAAKNIQYF.

This clonotype has only a few counts. The chain combines TRBV14 with TRBJ1-5; no definite D call. Per germline, CDR1 SGHDN and CDR2 FVKESK. The V end was cut by 1 base, the J end by 7 bases, with 14 bases between. The CDR3 runs to 15 residues. The CDR3 region has the DNA TGTGCCAGCAGCCAAGGTACACACAGTAGCCAGCCCCAGCATTTT. This translates into CASSQGTHSSQPQHF.

This sequence joins TRBV4-1 and TRBJ1-2, with TRBD1 matching over 7 bases. The CDR3 has 16 residues. CDR1 MGHRA and CDR2 YSYEKL come from the germline V gene. With V trimmed by 0 bases and J by 4 bases, 8 bases remained unmatched. CDR3: CASSQEGGQFGYGYTF. The DNA for the CDR3 is TGCGCCAGCAGCCAAGAAGGGGGACAGTTCGGCTATGGCTACACCTTC.

The table lists this clonotype with a few counts. V and J are TRBV2 and TRBJ2-3; D possibly matches TRBD1 or TRBD2 (6 bases each). This CDR3 region has 14 residues. Germline V gives CDR1 SNHLY, CDR2 FYNNEI. V was cut by 6 bases and J by 4 bases, with 14 bases left in between. The chain's CDR3 is CASSTVGGSDTQYF. The CDR3 DNA is TGTGCCAGCAGCACGGTCGGGGGCTCAGATACGCAGTATTTT.

The chain combines TRBV29-1 with TRBJ2-2; D unclear. Trimming shortened V by 5 bases and J by 8 bases, and 12 bases separated the two germline ends. Germline lookup yields CDR1 SQVTM and CDR2 ANQGSEA. This CDR3 is built from 12 residues. In DNA form, the CDR3 reads TGCAGCGTTATCGGCAGGCTGGGGGAGCTGTTTTTT. Amino acid sequence: CSVIGRLGELFF.